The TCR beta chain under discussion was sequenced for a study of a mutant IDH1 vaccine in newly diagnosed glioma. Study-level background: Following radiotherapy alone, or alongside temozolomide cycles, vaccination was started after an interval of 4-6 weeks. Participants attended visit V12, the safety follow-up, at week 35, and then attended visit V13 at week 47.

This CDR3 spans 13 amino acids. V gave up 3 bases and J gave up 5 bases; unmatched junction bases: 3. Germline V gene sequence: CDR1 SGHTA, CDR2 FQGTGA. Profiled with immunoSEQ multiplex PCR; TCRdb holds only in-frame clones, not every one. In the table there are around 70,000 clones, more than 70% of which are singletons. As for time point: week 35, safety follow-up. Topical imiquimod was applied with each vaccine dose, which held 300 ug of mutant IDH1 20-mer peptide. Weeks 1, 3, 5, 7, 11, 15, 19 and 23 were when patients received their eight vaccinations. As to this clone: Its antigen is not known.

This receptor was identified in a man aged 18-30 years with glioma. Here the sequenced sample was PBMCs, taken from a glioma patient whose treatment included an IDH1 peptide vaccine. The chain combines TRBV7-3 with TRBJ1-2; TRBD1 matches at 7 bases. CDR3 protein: CASSFTGAYGYTF. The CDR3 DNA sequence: TGTGCCAGCAGCTTCACAGGGGCATATGGCTACACCTTC.